The 16 T cell receptor beta chains reported below all come from one sample, sequenced in a study of beta chain features in type 1 diabetes. Expressed TCRB transcripts got sequenced, as all isolated RNA was reverse transcribed. The assay was immunoSEQ multiplex PCR, and TCRdb's table has in-frame clones only and misses some. This sample has 220,000 or so clones, with more than 65% found just once. The sequencing sample was made of naive CD4+ T cells from blood. These receptors were collected from a man aged 30 to 45 in good health.

The CDR3 is CASLSGVAETQYF. CDR3 DNA: TGTGCCAGTCTCTCAGGGGTAGCAGAGACCCAGTACTTC. The rearrangement joins TRBV19 to TRBJ2-5; D perhaps matches TRBD1 (6 bases). This CDR3 region has 13 residues. Germline CDR1 is LNHDA and CDR2 is SQIVND (reference sequence). V was shortened by 8 bases and J by 4 bases, with 14 bases between the two germline ends.

In regard to this clone: The sample has other DNA sequences that encode this CDR3 too. The V and J genes are TRBV29-1 and TRBJ1-1; D remains ambiguous. This CDR3 has 13 residues. The germline V and J ends were trimmed by 4 bases and 0 bases, with 9 bases remaining between them. Germline loops: CDR1 SQVTM, CDR2 ANQGSEA. The DNA for the CDR3 is TGCAGCGTTGTTCGTCGAATGAACACTGAAGCTTTCTTT. Its protein product is CSVVRRMNTEAFF.

The chain links TRBV9 to TRBJ1-1, with D tentatively TRBD1 (6 bases). Trimming stripped 0 bases from V and 1 base from J, with 10 bases between. CDR3 length equals 15 residues. Germline assignment: CDR1 SGDLS and CDR2 YYNGEE. The CDR3 sequence is CASSVATGRNTEAFF. The CDR3 DNA is TGTGCCAGCAGCGTAGCTACAGGGAGGAACACTGAAGCTTTCTTT.

This chain connects TRBV30 to TRBJ2-2; D is ambiguous. Germline CDR1 GTSNPN, CDR2 SVGIG (reference sequence). The CDR3 is 14 amino acids. V lost 0 bases, J lost 2 bases, and 7 bases lay in between. CDR3: CAWSVNSNTGELFF. DNA of the CDR3: TGTGCCTGGAGTGTAAACAGCAACACCGGGGAGCTGTTTTTT.

The rearrangement joins TRBV25-1 to TRBJ2-5; 8 bases agree with TRBD2. The CDR3 covers 14 residues. J lost 4 bases, V lost 3 bases, and 4 bases had no gene match. Germline V lookup: CDR1 MGHDK, CDR2 SYGVNS. In nucleotides, the CDR3 is TGTGCCAGCAGTGATCGGCTAGCGGGAGAGACCCAGTACTTC. It specifies CASSDRLAGETQYF.

J is TRBJ2-3 and V is TRBV14; D is ambiguous. The V gene lost 0 bases and the J gene lost 7 bases, with 8 bases spanning the gap. The germline gives CDR1 SGHDN, CDR2 FVKESK. This CDR3 comprises 13 residues. The CDR3 spells CASSQEGSNTQYF. The CDR3 bases are TGTGCCAGCAGCCAAGAAGGAAGCAATACGCAGTATTTT.

This clone is a singleton in its sample. This chain uses TRBV9 with TRBJ2-3; D unclear. The CDR3 is made up of 12 amino acids. Germline loops: CDR1 SGDLS, CDR2 YYNGEE. Trimming stripped 3 bases from V and 2 bases from J, with 4 bases between. CDR3 region: CASSAFTDTQYF. The CDR3, as DNA: TGTGCCAGCAGCGCCTTCACAGATACGCAGTATTTT.

V is TRBV30 and J is TRBJ1-1; 8 positions agree with TRBD1. The junction had 5 bases not matched to a gene; V was cut back by 1 base and J by 10 bases. Germline loops: CDR1 GTSNPN, CDR2 SVGIG (reference sequence). CDR3 length equals 12 residues. CDR3 residues: CAWSAIRGRAFF. As DNA, the CDR3 is TGTGCCTGGAGTGCGATCAGGGGGCGAGCTTTCTTT. The full variable domain, rest sourced from reference TRBV30 and TRBJ1-1, is SQTIHQWPATLVQPVGSPLSLECTVEGTSNPNLYWYRQAAGRGLQLLFYSVGIGQISSEVPQNLSASRPQDRQFILSSKKLLLSDSGFYLCAWSAIRGRAFFGQGTRLTVV.

The CDR3 DNA sequence: TGTGCCAGCAGTTATGGAAGGGGGAGGAACGAGCAGTACTTC. This encodes CASSYGRGRNEQYF. The J gene is TRBJ2-7, the V gene TRBV6-6; D tentatively fits TRBD1 or TRBD2 (6 bases each). Germline CDR1 MNHNY, CDR2 SVGAGI (reference sequence). Trimming shortened V by 3 bases and J by 5 bases, and 14 bases separated the two germline ends. The length of the CDR3 is 14 residues.

This chain joins TRBV30 and TRBJ2-7, with a tentative D call TRBD2 (5 bases). The CDR3 length is 13 residues. Germline V CDR1 and CDR2: GTSNPN, SVGIG (reference sequence). V was trimmed by 8 bases and J by 5 bases, leaving 19 bases between them. CDR3 sequence reads: CAPGVRPGNEQYF. The CDR3 DNA reads TGTGCCCCTGGGGTCCGGCCGGGGAACGAGCAGTACTTC.

This sequence joins TRBV20-1 and TRBJ2-1; the match to TRBD1 covers 7 bases. The CDR3 is 11 amino acids. CDR1 and CDR2 from the germline V gene are DFQATT and SNEGSKA (reference sequence). Trimming removed 5 bases from V and 7 bases from J; junction bases left unmatched: 2. Here the CDR3 reads CSAPRGNEQFF. In DNA form, the CDR3 reads TGCAGTGCTCCCAGGGGGAATGAGCAGTTCTTC.

V and J are TRBV19 and TRBJ2-5; unclear D gene. Germline values: CDR1 LNHDA, CDR2 SQIVND (reference sequence). V lost 3 bases and J lost 2, with 13 bases in between. The CDR3 length is 15 residues. In DNA form, the CDR3 reads TGTGCCAGTAGTATCGGACGGACGCTTCAAGAGACCCAGTACTTC. Translated, it gives CASSIGRTLQETQYF.

The chain recombines TRBV9 with TRBJ2-5; D gene uncertain. Germline CDR1 is SGDLS and CDR2 is YYNGEE. The CDR3 is 12 residues long. V was shortened by 0 bases and J by 5 bases, with 5 bases between the two germline ends. The CDR3 loop is CASSVVGETQYF. The CDR3 region has the DNA TGTGCCAGCAGCGTAGTGGGGGAGACCCAGTACTTC.

The chain is built from TRBV29-1 and TRBJ2-7, with 9 bases lining up with TRBD1. The ends lost 6 bases at V and 5 bases at J; junction bases unmatched: 8. The V gene's germline CDR1 is SQVTM and CDR2 ANQGSEA. The CDR3 covers 13 residues. The CDR3 protein is CSVTGGQTHEQYF. The DNA of the CDR3 is TGCAGCGTAACAGGGGGCCAAACCCACGAGCAGTACTTC.

This clone showed up just a few times. V and J are TRBV7-9 and TRBJ2-1; 8 bases are a match to TRBD1. The J segment lost 9 bases and the V segment lost 5 bases, leaving 9 bases of the junction unmatched. CDR1 is SEHNR and CDR2 is FQNEAQ in the germline V gene (reference sequence). There are 14 residues in the CDR3. CDR3 amino acids: CASSTDRAVGEQFF. The CDR3 DNA reads as TGTGCCAGCAGCACGGACAGGGCGGTAGGTGAGCAGTTCTTC.

CDR3 coding DNA: TGTGCCAGCAGTCCTACGCCGGGACCTTACGAGCAGTACTTC. It codes for CASSPTPGPYEQYF. The chain uses TRBV2 and TRBJ2-7; the D gene could be TRBD1 or TRBD2 (5 bases each). Germline assignment: CDR1 SNHLY and CDR2 FYNNEI. The CDR3 loop spans 14 amino acids. Trimming removed 5 bases from V and 4 bases from J, with 15 bases in between.